The clone carrying this TCR beta chain came up a few times. Its specificity is unknown. The data stem from a study of post-analysis software for immune sequencing data. Study background: Recorded subtypes: relapsing-remitting, secondary progressive, progressive-relapsing; some patients unannotated. Overall study results and limits: With TRBV5-6, TRBV5-1 and TRBV20-1 included, about five TRBV segments were more frequent in patients than in controls.

CDR3 size: 13 residues. The trim removed 2 bases at V and 5 bases at J, leaving 2 bases unmatched. Germline CDR1 and CDR2: DFQATT and SNEGSKA (reference sequence). Tagging with unique molecular identifiers was a feature of the TCR beta cDNA libraries. TCRdb reprocessed the PCR reads with MiXCR, giving one entry per CDR3 protein. The repertoire holds about 430,000 distinct CDR3 sequences, with about 40% as singletons. This sequence joins TRBV20-1 and TRBJ2-5, with 10 bases identical to TRBD2. The receptor comes from a girl aged 2 to 10 with multiple sclerosis. The specimen was blood. CDR3 residues: CSARLAGAETQYF. The CDR3 DNA sequence: TGCAGTGCTAGACTAGCGGGAGCCGAGACCCAGTACTTC.